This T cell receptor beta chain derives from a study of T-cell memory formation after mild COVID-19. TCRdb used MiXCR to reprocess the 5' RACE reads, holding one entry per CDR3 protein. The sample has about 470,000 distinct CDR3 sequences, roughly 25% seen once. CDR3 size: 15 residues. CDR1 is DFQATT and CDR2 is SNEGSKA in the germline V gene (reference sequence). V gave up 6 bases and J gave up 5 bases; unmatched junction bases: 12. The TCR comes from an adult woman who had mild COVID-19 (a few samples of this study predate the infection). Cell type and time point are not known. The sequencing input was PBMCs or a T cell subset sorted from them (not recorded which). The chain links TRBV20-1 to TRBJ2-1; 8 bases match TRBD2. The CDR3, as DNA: TGCAGTGCATGGGCTGGCGGGGGGCATCACAATGAGCAGTTCTTC. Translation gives CSAWAGGGHHNEQFF.